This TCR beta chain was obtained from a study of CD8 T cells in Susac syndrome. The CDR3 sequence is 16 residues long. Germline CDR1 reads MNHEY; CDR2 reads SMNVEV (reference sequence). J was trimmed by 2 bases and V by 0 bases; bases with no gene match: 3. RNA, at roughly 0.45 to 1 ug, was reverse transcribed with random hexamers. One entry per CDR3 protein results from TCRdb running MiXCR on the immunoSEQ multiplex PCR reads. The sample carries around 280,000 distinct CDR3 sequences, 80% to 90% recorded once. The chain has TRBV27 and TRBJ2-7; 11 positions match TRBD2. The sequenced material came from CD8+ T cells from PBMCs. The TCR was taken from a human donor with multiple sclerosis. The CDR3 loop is CASSLSRGLAAYEQYF. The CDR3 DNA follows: TGTGCCAGCAGTTTATCTCGGGGACTAGCGGCCTACGAGCAGTACTTC.